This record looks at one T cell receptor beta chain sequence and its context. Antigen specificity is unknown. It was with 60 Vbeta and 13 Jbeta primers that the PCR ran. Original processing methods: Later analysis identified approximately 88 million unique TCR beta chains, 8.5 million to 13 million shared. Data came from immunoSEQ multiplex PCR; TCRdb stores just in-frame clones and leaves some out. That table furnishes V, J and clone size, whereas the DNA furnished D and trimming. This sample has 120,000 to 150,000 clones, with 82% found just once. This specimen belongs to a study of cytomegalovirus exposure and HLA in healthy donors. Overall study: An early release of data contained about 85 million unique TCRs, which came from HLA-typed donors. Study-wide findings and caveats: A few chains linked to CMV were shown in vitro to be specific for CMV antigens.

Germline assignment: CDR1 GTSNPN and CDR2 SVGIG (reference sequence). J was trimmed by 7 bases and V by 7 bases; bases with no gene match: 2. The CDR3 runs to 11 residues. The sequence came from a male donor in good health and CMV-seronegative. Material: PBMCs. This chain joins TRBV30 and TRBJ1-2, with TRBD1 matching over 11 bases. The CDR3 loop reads CAYGTGGGYTF. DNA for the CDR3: TGTGCCTATGGGACAGGGGGTGGCTACACCTTC.